The 12 T cell receptor beta chains below all came from one sample that was sequenced in a study of blood T cell repertoires in COVID-19. TCRdb's copy holds only in-frame clones and misses some; the assay was immunoSEQ multiplex PCR. There are about 80,000 clones in the sample; roughly 88% occur only once, and 5.5% to 7.5% lies in the top ten. Sequenced material: peripheral blood. These TCRs come from a woman aged 80 or older with acute or convalescent COVID-19.

This sequence joins TRBV27 and TRBJ1-5, with D unclear. The V end lost 2 bases, the J end lost 1 base, and 6 bases lay between the germline ends. Germline assignment: CDR1 MNHEY and CDR2 SMNVEV (reference sequence). This CDR3 is built from 14 residues. Here the CDR3 reads CASSLRGSNQPQHF. The DNA of the CDR3 is TGTGCCAGCAGTTTAAGAGGGAGCAATCAGCCCCAGCATTTT.

The chain joins TRBV28 to TRBJ2-7; TRBD1 matches at 8 bases. CDR3 size: 15 residues. The germline V gene encodes CDR1 MDHEN and CDR2 SYDVKM. V lost 5 bases, J lost 0 bases, and 6 bases stayed unmatched. The CDR3 coding sequence is TGTGCCAGCAGTGGGGACAGGCGCTACTCCTACGAGCAGTACTTC. This sequence encodes CASSGDRRYSYEQYF.

The chain couples TRBV5-1 to TRBJ1-1; 9 positions match TRBD1. With 0 bases clipped from V and 4 bases from J, the junction kept 1 base outside the gene matches. Germline CDR1 and CDR2: SGHRS and YFSETQ. This CDR3 region has 14 residues. The CDR3 bases are TGCGCCAGCAGCTTGGAGGGACAGGGCACTGAAGCTTTCTTT. It translates to CASSLEGQGTEAFF.

The chain combines TRBV6-1 with TRBJ1-2; the match to TRBD1 covers 9 bases. J was trimmed by 8 bases and V by 0 bases; bases with no gene match: 10. The CDR3 extends over 16 amino acids. CDR1 is MNHNS, CDR2 SASEGT, per germline. CDR3 loop: CASSEAPGQGRGGYTF. The CDR3 DNA is TGTGCCAGCAGTGAAGCCCCGGGACAGGGTAGGGGCGGCTACACCTTC.

The chain joins TRBV25-1 to TRBJ1-1; D might be TRBD1 (6 bases). The CDR3 length is 14 residues. CDR1 and CDR2 from the germline V gene are MGHDK and SYGVNS. V lost 4 bases and J lost 0, with 9 bases in between. The CDR3 spells CASSVQGMNTEAFF. The CDR3 DNA follows: TGTGCCAGCAGTGTACAGGGAATGAACACTGAAGCTTTCTTT.

The V call is TRBV6-5, the J call TRBJ1-1, with 9 bases lining up with TRBD1. V gave up 6 bases and J gave up 3 bases; unmatched junction bases: 8. This CDR3 has 15 amino acids. In germline, CDR1 is MNHEY, CDR2 SVGAGI. CDR3 DNA sequence: TGTGCCAGCAGGGACCGGGACAGGGTCCACACTGAAGCTTTCTTT. This translates into CASRDRDRVHTEAFF.

The chain is built from TRBV19 and TRBJ2-1; tentative D call: TRBD2 (6 bases). The CDR3 loop spans 14 amino acids. The ends were cut back, 5 bases at V and 3 bases at J, with 11 bases in the middle. Germline V gives CDR1 LNHDA, CDR2 SQIVND (reference sequence). CDR3 in amino acids: CASSGRESYNEQFF. DNA of the CDR3: TGTGCCAGTAGTGGCCGGGAGAGCTACAATGAGCAGTTCTTC.

The V call is TRBV29-1, the J call TRBJ2-1, with 8 nucleotides matching TRBD2. The V and J ends lost 7 bases and 0 bases, in that order; junction bases with no gene match: 5. This CDR3 has 14 amino acids. CDR1 and CDR2 (germline): SQVTM, ANQGSEA. The CDR3 DNA is TGCAGCGGTTTAGCGGGGAACTCCTACAATGAGCAGTTCTTC. Encoded protein: CSGLAGNSYNEQFF.

The chain carries TRBV5-8 and TRBJ1-5; 7 nucleotides match TRBD1. Germline values: CDR1 SGHTS, CDR2 YDEGEE. The CDR3 runs to 15 residues. The trim removed 6 bases at V and 1 base at J, leaving 7 bases unmatched. CDR3 amino acids: CASTDRVRSNQPQHF. Here the CDR3 DNA reads TGTGCCAGCACCGACAGGGTAAGAAGCAATCAGCCCCAGCATTTT.

The chain employs TRBV5-1 and TRBJ2-1; TRBD2 agrees at 14 bases. CDR1 and CDR2 (germline): SGHRS, YFSETQ. Trimming cost V 2 bases and J 0 bases; bases outside gene matches: 7. This CDR3 region has 19 residues. The DNA for the CDR3 is TGCGCCAGCAGCTTCGGGACTAGCGGGGGTACGAGCTCCTACAATGAGCAGTTCTTC. It specifies CASSFGTSGGTSSYNEQFF.

The chain has TRBV6-1 and TRBJ2-1; 7 nucleotides agree with TRBD2. The CDR3 runs to 15 residues. The junction had 5 bases not matched to a gene; V was cut back by 4 bases and J by 2 bases. Germline CDR1 reads MNHNS; CDR2 reads SASEGT. The chain's CDR3 is CASSATSRTYNEQFF. Written as DNA, the CDR3 is TGTGCCAGCAGTGCGACTAGCAGAACCTACAATGAGCAGTTCTTC.

V gene TRBV5-1 combines with J gene TRBJ2-3; 9 bases agree with TRBD2. Looked up from germline, CDR1 is SGHRS and CDR2 is YFSETQ. Germline trimming cut 0 bases from V and 5 bases from J; bases unmatched to any gene: 7. This CDR3 has 16 amino acids. The CDR3 is CASSLEGSGGGDTQYF. DNA of the CDR3: TGCGCCAGCAGCTTGGAAGGTAGCGGGGGAGGAGATACGCAGTATTTT.